One and the same sample provided the 4 T cell receptor beta chains below, sequenced in a study of T and B cells in COVID-19 patients. From blood, about 230-500 ng of genomic DNA served as TRB template. BIOMED2 TRB-A/B primer pools were used in multiplex TRB PCR. TCRdb re-analysed the multiplex PCR reads in MiXCR, keeping a single row per CDR3 protein. This sample carries around 5,100 distinct CDR3 sequences, around 30% of them seen once, and the ten largest clones take roughly 35%. Input material: blood. These receptors were collected from a human donor with active COVID-19.

This clonotype was seen more than once but under ten times. This chain uses TRBV24-1 with TRBJ2-5, with no clear D. Germline CDR1 reads KGHDR; CDR2 reads SFDVKD. V was cut by 4 bases and J by 0 bases, with 14 bases left in between. This CDR3 comprises 16 residues. The CDR3: CATSEGLMADQETQYF. CDR3 coding DNA: TGTGCCACCAGTGAGGGCTTAATGGCCGACCAAGAGACCCAGTACTTC.

This clonotype is categorized as medium-sized. The chain has TRBV12-3 or TRBV12-4 and TRBJ2-2; no clear D. The CDR3 consists of 15 residues. Trimming shortened V by 5 bases and J by 5 bases, and 15 bases separated the two germline ends. CDR3 amino acids: CASSPRLAGTGELFF. The CDR3 DNA reads TGTGCCAGCAGTCCACGACTGGCTGGTACCGGGGAGCTGTTTTTT.

The J gene is TRBJ2-5, the V gene TRBV6-5; TRBD2 matches at 8 bases. The CDR3 sequence is 14 residues long. Losses at the gene ends were 6 bases for V and 2 bases for J; bases not matched to a gene: 5. Germline assignment: CDR1 MNHEY and CDR2 SVGAGI. The DNA for the CDR3 is TGTGCCAGCAGACTAGGGACTAGTCAAGAGACCCAGTACTTC. Residues: CASRLGTSQETQYF.

The chain joins TRBV20-1 to TRBJ2-1; D not resolved. The CDR3 length is 13 residues. Germline V gene data show CDR1 as DFQATT and CDR2 as SNEGSKA (reference sequence). The V end lost 2 bases, the J end lost 4 bases, and 9 bases lay between the germline ends. The CDR3 DNA follows: TGCAGTGCTAGAAGTCTAGTATACAATGAGCAGTTCTTC. Its translation: CSARSLVYNEQFF.